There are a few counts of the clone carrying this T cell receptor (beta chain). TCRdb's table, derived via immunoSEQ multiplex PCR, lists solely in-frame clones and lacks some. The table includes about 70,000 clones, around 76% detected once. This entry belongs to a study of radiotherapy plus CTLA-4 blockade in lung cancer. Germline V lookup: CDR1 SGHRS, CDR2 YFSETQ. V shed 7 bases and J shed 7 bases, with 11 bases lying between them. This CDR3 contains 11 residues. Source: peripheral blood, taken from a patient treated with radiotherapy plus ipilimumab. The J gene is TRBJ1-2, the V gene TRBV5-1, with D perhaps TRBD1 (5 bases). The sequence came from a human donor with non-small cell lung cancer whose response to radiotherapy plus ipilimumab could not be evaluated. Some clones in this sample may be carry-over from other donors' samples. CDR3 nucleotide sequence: TGCGCCAGCTCTATGCAGGGTGGCTACACCTTC. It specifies CASSMQGGYTF.